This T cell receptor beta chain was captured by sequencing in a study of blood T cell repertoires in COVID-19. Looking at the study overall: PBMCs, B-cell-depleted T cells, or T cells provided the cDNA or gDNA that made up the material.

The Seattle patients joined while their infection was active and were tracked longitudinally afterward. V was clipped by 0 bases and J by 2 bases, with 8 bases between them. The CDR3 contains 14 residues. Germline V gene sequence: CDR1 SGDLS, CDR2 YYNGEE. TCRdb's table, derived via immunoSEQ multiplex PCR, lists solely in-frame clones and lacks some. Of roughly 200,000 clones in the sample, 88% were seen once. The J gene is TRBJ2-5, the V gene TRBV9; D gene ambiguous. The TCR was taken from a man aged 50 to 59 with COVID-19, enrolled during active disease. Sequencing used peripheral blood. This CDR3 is CASSVGLEQETQYF. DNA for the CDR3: TGTGCCAGCAGCGTAGGGCTGGAGCAAGAGACCCAGTACTTC.